The entry below gives a single TCR beta chain sequence along with its context. Its antigen is currently unknown. Germline CDR1 is SGHTA and CDR2 is FQGNSA. The CDR3 contains 14 residues. The V gene end was trimmed by 2 bases and the J gene end by 4 bases; junction bases not matched to a gene: 0. Genomic DNA for TCR beta libraries, 1.5 to 2 micrograms, came from cryopreserved PBMCs. Data came from immunoSEQ multiplex PCR; TCRdb stores just in-frame clones and leaves some out. The sample lists roughly 130,000 clones, around three quarters seen once, with roughly 13% in the top ten. This record belongs to a study of cytotoxic CD8 clonotypes in ibrutinib-treated CLL. The study's findings and limits: Public clonotypes, an uncommon group, contracted or remained stable on treatment. Baseline clonality, above age-matched healthy donor levels, tracked circulating CD8+ T-cell counts. Before falling back toward baseline at progression, clonality had risen at the time of ibrutinib response.

V usage is TRBV7-2 and J usage is TRBJ2-2; 8 bases map to TRBD2. Sequencing was performed on PBMCs, taken after 12 months of ibrutinib treatment. This sequence was found in a human donor with chronic lymphocytic leukemia. The chain's CDR3 is CASSLSGSTGELFF. The DNA for the CDR3 is TGTGCCAGCAGCTTAAGCGGGAGCACCGGGGAGCTGTTTTTT.